The clone carrying this T cell receptor (beta chain) was detected only a few times. Its target is unknown. This sample is part of a study of response to subunit inactivated influenza vaccine. Whole-study findings and limits: Only a handful of new T cells, the authors suggested, are recruited with each seasonal influenza vaccination.

One entry per CDR3 protein, called by TCRdb with MiXCR from the RT-PCR reads. The sample shows roughly 760,000 distinct CDR3 sequences, around 20% of them seen only once. This material consisted of PBMCs from blood, taken more than 4 days after vaccination. The receptor was isolated from a man aged 50 to 59 who received an inactivated influenza vaccine.

The DNA for the CDR3 is TGTGCCAGCAGGACGACGGGACTAGCGGGAGGAATGCAGTATTTT. Translating it yields CASRTTGLAGGMQYF. The V and J genes are TRBV28 and TRBJ2-3; 15 bases align to TRBD2. The CDR3 is made up of 15 amino acids. The germline V gene encodes CDR1 MDHEN and CDR2 SYDVKM. With 6 bases clipped from V and 11 bases from J, the junction kept 9 bases outside the gene matches.